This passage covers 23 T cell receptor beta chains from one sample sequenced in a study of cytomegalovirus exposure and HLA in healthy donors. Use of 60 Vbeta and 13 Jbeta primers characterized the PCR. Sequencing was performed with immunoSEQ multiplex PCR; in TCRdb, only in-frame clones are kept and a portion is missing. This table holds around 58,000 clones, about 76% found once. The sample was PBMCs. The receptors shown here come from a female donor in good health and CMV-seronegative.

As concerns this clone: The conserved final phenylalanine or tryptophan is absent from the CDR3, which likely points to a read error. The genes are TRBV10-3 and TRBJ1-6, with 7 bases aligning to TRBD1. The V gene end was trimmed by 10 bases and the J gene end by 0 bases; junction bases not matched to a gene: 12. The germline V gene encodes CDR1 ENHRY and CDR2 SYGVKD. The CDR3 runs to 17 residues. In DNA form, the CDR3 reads TGTGCCACGTCAGGGACAGCTCCGAGCTCCTATAATTCACCCCTCCACCTT. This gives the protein CATSGTAPSSYNSPLHL.

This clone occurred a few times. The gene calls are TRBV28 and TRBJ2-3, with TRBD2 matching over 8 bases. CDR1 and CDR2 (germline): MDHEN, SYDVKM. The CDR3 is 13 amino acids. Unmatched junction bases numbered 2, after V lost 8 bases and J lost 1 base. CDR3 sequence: CASRAGGTDTQYF. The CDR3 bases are TGTGCCAGCCGAGCGGGGGGCACAGATACGCAGTATTTT. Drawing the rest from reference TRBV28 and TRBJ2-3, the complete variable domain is DVKVTQSSRYLVKRTGEKVFLECVQDMDHENMFWYRQDPGLGLRLIYFSYDVKMKEKGDIPEGYSVSREKKERFSLILESASTNQTSMYLCASRAGGTDTQYFGPGTRLTVL.

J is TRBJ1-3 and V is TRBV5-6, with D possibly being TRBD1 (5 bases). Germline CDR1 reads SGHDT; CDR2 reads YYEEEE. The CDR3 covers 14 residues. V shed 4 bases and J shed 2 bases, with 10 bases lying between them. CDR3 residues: CASSLRTPGNTIYF. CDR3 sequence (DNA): TGTGCCAGCAGCCTCCGGACACCTGGAAACACCATATATTTT.

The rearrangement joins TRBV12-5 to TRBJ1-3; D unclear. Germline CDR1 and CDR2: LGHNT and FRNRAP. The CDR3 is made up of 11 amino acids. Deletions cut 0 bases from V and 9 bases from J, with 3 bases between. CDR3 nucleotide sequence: TGTGCTAGTGGTTTGGTCGGCACCATATATTTT. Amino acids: CASGLVGTIYF. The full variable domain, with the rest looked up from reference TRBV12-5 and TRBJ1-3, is DARVTQTPRHKVTEMGQEVTMRCQPILGHNTVFWYRQTMMQGLELLAYFRNRAPLDDSGMPKDRFSAEMPDATLATLKIQPSEPRDSAVYFCASGLVGTIYFGEGSWLTVV.

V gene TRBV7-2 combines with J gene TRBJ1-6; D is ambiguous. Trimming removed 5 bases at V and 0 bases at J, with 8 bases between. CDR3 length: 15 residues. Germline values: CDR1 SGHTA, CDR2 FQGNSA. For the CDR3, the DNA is TGTGCCAGCAGCAAACCGAGCTCCTATAATTCACCCCTCCACTTT. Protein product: CASSKPSSYNSPLHF.

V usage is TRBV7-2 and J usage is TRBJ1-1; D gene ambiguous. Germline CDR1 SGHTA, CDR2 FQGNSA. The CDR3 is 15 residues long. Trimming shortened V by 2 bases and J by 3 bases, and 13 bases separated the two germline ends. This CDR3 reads CASSLQAGMHTEAFF. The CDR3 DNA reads TGTGCCAGCAGCTTACAGGCCGGGATGCACACTGAAGCTTTCTTT.

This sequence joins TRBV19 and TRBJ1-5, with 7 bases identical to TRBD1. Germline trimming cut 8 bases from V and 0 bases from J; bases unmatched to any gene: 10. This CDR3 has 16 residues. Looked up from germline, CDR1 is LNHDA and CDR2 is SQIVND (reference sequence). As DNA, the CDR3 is TGTGCCAGTCGGGCGACAGGGAGCTATAGCAATCAGCCCCAGCATTTT. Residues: CASRATGSYSNQPQHF. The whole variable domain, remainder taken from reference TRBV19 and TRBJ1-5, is DGGITQSPKYLFRKEGQNVTLSCEQNLNHDAMYWYRQDPGQGLRLIYYSQIVNDFQKGDIAEGYSVSREKKESFPLTVTSAQKNPTAFYLCASRATGSYSNQPQHFGDGTRLSIL.

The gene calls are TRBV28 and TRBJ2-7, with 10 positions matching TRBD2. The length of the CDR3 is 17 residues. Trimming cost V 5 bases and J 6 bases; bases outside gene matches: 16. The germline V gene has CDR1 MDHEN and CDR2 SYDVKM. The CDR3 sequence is CASSARLAGLPNVEQYF. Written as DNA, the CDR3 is TGTGCCAGCAGTGCCCGACTAGCGGGCCTCCCCAACGTCGAGCAGTACTTC. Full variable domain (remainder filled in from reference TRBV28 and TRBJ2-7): DVKVTQSSRYLVKRTGEKVFLECVQDMDHENMFWYRQDPGLGLRLIYFSYDVKMKEKGDIPEGYSVSREKKERFSLILESASTNQTSMYLCASSARLAGLPNVEQYFGPGTRLTVT.

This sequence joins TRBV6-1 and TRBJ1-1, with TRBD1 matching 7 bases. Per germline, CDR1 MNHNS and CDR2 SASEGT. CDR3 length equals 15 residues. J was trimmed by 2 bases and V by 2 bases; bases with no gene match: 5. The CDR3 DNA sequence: TGTGCCAGCAGTGAATTCCGGGACAGAAACACTGAAGCTTTCTTT. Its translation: CASSEFRDRNTEAFF.

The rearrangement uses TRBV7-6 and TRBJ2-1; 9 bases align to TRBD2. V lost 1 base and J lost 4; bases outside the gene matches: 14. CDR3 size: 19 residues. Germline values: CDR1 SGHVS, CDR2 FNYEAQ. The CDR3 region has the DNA TGTGCCAGCAGCTTAGTCATCGGGGGGGGACTAGCAGGGTACAATGAGCAGTTCTTC. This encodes CASSLVIGGGLAGYNEQFF. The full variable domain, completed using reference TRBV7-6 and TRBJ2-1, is GAGVSQSPRYKVTKRGQDVALRCDPISGHVSLYWYRQALGQGPEFLTYFNYEAQQDKSGLPNDRFSAERPEGSISTLTIQRTEQRDSAMYRCASSLVIGGGLAGYNEQFFGPGTRLTVL.

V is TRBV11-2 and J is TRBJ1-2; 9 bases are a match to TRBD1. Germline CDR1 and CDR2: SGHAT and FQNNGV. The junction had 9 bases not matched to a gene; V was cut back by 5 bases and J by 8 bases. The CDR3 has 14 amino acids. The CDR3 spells CASSRGTGSMGYTF. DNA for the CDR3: TGTGCCAGCAGCCGAGGGACAGGGTCAATGGGCTACACCTTC.

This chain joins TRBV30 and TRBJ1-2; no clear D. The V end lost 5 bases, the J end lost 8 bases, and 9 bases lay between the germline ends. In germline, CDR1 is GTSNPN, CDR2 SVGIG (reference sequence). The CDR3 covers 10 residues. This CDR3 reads CAWGRHGYTF. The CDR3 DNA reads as TGTGCCTGGGGGAGGCACGGCTACACCTTC.

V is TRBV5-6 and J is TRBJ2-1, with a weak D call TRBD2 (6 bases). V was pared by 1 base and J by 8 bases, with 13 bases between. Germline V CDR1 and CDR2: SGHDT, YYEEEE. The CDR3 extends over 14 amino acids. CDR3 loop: CASSLYGRVDEQFF. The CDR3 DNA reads TGTGCCAGCAGCTTGTACGGGAGAGTCGATGAGCAGTTCTTC.

CDR3 bases: TGTGCCAGCAGCGAGGGAGGAACTAACTATGGCTACACCTTC. Translation: CASSEGGTNYGYTF. The chain links TRBV9 to TRBJ1-2; D is uncertain. This CDR3 spans 14 amino acids. Germline V gives CDR1 SGDLS, CDR2 YYNGEE. Trimming took 3 bases from V and 0 from J, leaving 9 bases between them.

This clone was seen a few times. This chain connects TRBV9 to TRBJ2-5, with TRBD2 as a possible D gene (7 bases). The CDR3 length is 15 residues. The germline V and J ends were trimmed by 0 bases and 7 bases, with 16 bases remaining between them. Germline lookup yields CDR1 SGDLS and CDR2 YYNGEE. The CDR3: CASSVEGGPGATQYF. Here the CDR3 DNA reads TGTGCCAGCAGCGTAGAGGGGGGGCCCGGGGCGACCCAGTACTTC.

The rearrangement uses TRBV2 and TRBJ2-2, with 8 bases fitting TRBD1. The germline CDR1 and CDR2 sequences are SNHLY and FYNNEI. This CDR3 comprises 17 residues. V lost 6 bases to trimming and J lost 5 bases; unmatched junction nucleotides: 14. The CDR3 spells CASRPPVGQGGTGELFF. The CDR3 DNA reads TGTGCCAGCAGACCGCCAGTTGGACAGGGCGGTACCGGGGAGCTGTTTTTT.

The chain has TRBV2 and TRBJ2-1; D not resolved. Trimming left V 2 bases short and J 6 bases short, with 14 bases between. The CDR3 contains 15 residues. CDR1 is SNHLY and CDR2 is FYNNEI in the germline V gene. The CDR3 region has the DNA TGTGCCAGCAGTGAAAGCGAGCCATGGGTCAATGAGCAGTTCTTC. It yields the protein CASSESEPWVNEQFF. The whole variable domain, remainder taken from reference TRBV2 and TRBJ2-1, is EPEVTQTPSHQVTQMGQEVILRCVPISNHLYFYWYRQILGQKVEFLVSFYNNEISEKSEIFDDQFSVERPDGSNFTLKIRSTKLEDSAMYFCASSESEPWVNEQFFGPGTRLTVL.

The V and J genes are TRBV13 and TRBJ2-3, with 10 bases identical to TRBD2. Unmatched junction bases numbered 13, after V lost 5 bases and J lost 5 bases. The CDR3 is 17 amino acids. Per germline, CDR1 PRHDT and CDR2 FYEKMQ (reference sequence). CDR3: CASSPTALAGVGDTQYF. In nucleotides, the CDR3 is TGTGCCAGCAGCCCCACCGCTCTAGCGGGGGTAGGAGATACGCAGTATTTT.

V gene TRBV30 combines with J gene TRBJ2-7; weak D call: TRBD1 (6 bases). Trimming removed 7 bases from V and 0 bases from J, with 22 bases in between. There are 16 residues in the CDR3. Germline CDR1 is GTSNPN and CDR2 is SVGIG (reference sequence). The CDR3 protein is CASDSRTATPSYEQYF. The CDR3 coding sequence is TGTGCCTCAGACTCCCGGACAGCAACCCCCTCCTACGAGCAGTACTTC.

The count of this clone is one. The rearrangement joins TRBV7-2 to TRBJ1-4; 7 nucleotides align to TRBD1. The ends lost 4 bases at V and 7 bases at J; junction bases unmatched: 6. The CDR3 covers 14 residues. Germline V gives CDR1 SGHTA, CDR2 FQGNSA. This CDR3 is CASSSRQGSEKLFF. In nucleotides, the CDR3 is TGTGCCAGCAGCTCTCGACAGGGATCTGAAAAACTGTTTTTT.

CDR3 sequence: CASSLGQGSGEQYF. In DNA form, the CDR3 reads TGTGCCAGCTCACTGGGACAGGGATCAGGCGAGCAGTACTTC. V and J are TRBV18 and TRBJ2-7; TRBD1 matches 9 bases. Losses at the gene ends were 4 bases for V and 6 bases for J; bases not matched to a gene: 7. CDR3 length: 14 residues. Per germline, CDR1 KGHSH and CDR2 LQKENI.

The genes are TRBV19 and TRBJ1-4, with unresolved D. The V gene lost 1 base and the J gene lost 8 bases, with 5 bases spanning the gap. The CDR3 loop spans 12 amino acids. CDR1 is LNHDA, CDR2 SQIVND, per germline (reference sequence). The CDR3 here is CASSIGGEKLFF. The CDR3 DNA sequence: TGTGCCAGTAGTATAGGAGGCGAAAAACTGTTTTTT.

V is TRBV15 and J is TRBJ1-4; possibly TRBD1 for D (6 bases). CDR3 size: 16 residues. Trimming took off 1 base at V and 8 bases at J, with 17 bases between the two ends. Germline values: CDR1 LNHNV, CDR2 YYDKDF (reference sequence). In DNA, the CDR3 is TGTGCCACCAGCAGAGCCGACTATCGAAGGGGGGAAAAACTGTTTTTT. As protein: CATSRADYRRGEKLFF.